This T cell receptor beta chain was found in a study of blood T cells in healthy people across ages. Study results and limitations: CMV status of donors was unknown, possibly confounding expanded clonotype changes.

Sample-barcoded 5' priming and a J-beta primer mix drove a second PCR of about 7 to 12 cycles. TCRdb recomputed calls from the 5' RACE reads with MiXCR, one row per CDR3 protein. This sample has around 1,000,000 distinct CDR3 sequences, with about 25% found just once. V dropped 0 bases and J dropped 6 bases, with 13 bases sitting between them. This CDR3 has 14 amino acids. Germline lookup yields CDR1 SGDLS and CDR2 YYNGEE. Concerning this clonotype itself: Its antigen is unknown.

The sample was also linked to a second study, of T cells of mothers and their children. Turning to that study: In cDNA synthesis, all of the extracted RNA was used at around 1.5 ug per 15 ul. From each mother came over 9.5 million TCR beta CDR3 reads, and from each child came approximately 2.8 million. Unrelated pairs and related pairs have their TCR recombination output shaped similarly by thymic selection.

The gene calls are TRBV9 and TRBJ2-7, with D unresolved. This sequence was found in a girl aged 2-10 years in good health. Sequenced sample: blood. For the CDR3, the DNA is TGTGCCAGCAGCGTAGGAGGCTTCTATACCGAGCAGTACTTC. It yields the protein CASSVGGFYTEQYF.